The 32 T cell receptor beta chains presented below share a single source sample, sequenced in a study of T cells in localized non-small cell lung cancer. Some clones are missing from TCRdb's copy, which holds only in-frame ones; the method was immunoSEQ multiplex PCR. The table records 960 or so clones, over 20% of them present only once. Sequencing used normal lung tissue next to the tumor, obtained before any cancer treatment. The source of these receptors is a man aged 35-75 years with stage III squamous cell lung carcinoma.

The V and J genes are TRBV1 and TRBJ1-2. TRBV1 is shown as a pseudogene. The CDR3 has 17 amino acids. The CDR3 sequence is CASSQGPDLGVGYGYTF. The CDR3 region has the DNA TGCGCCAGCAGCCAAGGTCCGGACCTGGGAGTAGGCTATGGCTACACCTTC.

The chain carries TRBV29-1 and TRBJ2-1; perhaps D is TRBD1 or TRBD2 (7 bases each). CDR1 and CDR2 (germline): SQVTM, ANQGSEA. The ends were cut back, 6 bases at V and 10 bases at J, with 28 bases in the middle. The CDR3 runs 16 residues. The CDR3 DNA reads TGCAGCGTCTTAGGGGGCGGGGGTTATGGTTCAGGAGAGCAGTTCTTC. It codes for CSVLGGGGYGSGEQFF.

The chain has TRBV7-2 and TRBJ1-1; 8 nucleotides match TRBD1. Germline values: CDR1 SGHTA, CDR2 FQGNSA. Unmatched junction bases numbered 7, after V lost 5 bases and J lost 8 bases. This CDR3 has 13 residues. The CDR3 protein is CASSATGDGEAFF. The CDR3 DNA reads as TGTGCCAGCAGCGCGACAGGGGATGGAGAAGCTTTCTTT.

The DNA of the CDR3 is TGTGCCAGTAGTAAGAAATGGCGCGGGGGCTTGACCGGGGAGCTGTTTTTT. Protein product: CASSKKWRGGLTGELFF. The rearrangement joins TRBV19 to TRBJ2-2, with D perhaps TRBD2 (7 bases). Trimming left V 4 bases short and J 5 bases short, with 20 bases between. The germline V gene has CDR1 LNHDA and CDR2 SQIVND (reference sequence). The CDR3 runs 17 residues.

The V and J genes are TRBV29-1 and TRBJ2-3, with D uncertain. The CDR3 sequence is 13 residues long. CDR1 SQVTM and CDR2 ANQGSEA come from the germline V gene. Trimming removed 7 bases at V and 2 bases at J, with 13 bases between. The CDR3, as DNA: TGCAGCGCCTCAGTCGGGTCCACAGATACGCAGTATTTT. Its translation: CSASVGSTDTQYF.

This clone has only a few counts. J is TRBJ1-6 and V is TRBV9; D gene ambiguous. Trimming left V 5 bases short and J 5 bases short, with 11 bases between. Germline V lookup: CDR1 SGDLS, CDR2 YYNGEE. There are 14 residues in the CDR3. CDR3 nucleotide sequence: TGTGCCAGCAGTCCCCCGCATAATAATTCACCCCTCCACTTT. It is translated as CASSPPHNNSPLHF.

There are a few counts of this clone. The chain couples TRBV6-8 to TRBJ2-5; D remains ambiguous. Trimming cost V 5 bases and J 4 bases, with 14 bases left between them. The CDR3 totals 14 residues. Germline V lookup: CDR1 MNHGY, CDR2 SAAAGT. CDR3 nucleotide sequence: TGTGCCAGCAGTAGACGGGTGGGTGGAGAGACCCAGTACTTC. Amino acid sequence: CASSRRVGGETQYF.

This clone was seen a few times. The rearrangement joins TRBV6-8 to TRBJ2-1; 11 bases are a match to TRBD2. The V segment lost 0 bases and the J segment 6 bases; nucleotides outside the gene matches: 10. The CDR3 is made up of 18 amino acids. CDR1 and CDR2 from the germline V gene are MNHGY and SAAAGT. CDR3 coding DNA: TGTGCCAGCAGTTACTCGATGTCGCTAGCGGGAGGTTCCAATGAGCAGTTCTTC. The encoded protein is CASSYSMSLAGGSNEQFF.

V and J are TRBV19 and TRBJ1-3; D is ambiguous. Germline V gives CDR1 LNHDA, CDR2 SQIVND (reference sequence). CDR3 length equals 15 residues. V lost 3 bases and J 0 bases, leaving 9 bases between the germline ends. The CDR3 is CASSIGVYSGNTIYF. The CDR3 DNA is TGTGCCAGTAGTATCGGGGTCTACTCTGGAAACACCATATATTTT.

The chain joins TRBV29-1 to TRBJ2-1; 11 nucleotides agree with TRBD2. V lost 6 bases to trimming and J lost 4 bases; unmatched junction nucleotides: 2. Germline CDR1 reads SQVTM; CDR2 reads ANQGSEA. This CDR3 is built from 13 residues. The CDR3 loop is CSVGTSGYNEQFF. In nucleotides, the CDR3 is TGCAGCGTCGGGACTAGCGGTTACAATGAGCAGTTCTTC.

This clone was detected a few times. This chain uses TRBV9 with TRBJ2-3, with D hard to call. The CDR3 length is 14 residues. Per the germline V gene, CDR1 is SGDLS and CDR2 is YYNGEE. V was trimmed by 1 base and J by 6 bases, leaving 12 bases between them. The CDR3 is CASSVTLESDTQYF. The CDR3 region has the DNA TGTGCCAGCAGCGTAACTTTAGAGTCCGATACGCAGTATTTT.

The chain recombines TRBV2 with TRBJ2-1, with D unclear. V was clipped by 5 bases and J by 9 bases, with 23 bases between them. The germline CDR1 and CDR2 sequences are SNHLY and FYNNEI. The CDR3 is 16 amino acids. The CDR3 protein is CASSSESGFLVVEQFF. The CDR3 region has the DNA TGTGCCAGCAGTTCTGAGTCTGGATTTTTGGTTGTTGAGCAGTTCTTC.

The rearrangement uses TRBV11-3 and TRBJ2-3, with TRBD1 as a possible D gene (5 bases). V was clipped by 5 bases and J by 2 bases, with 20 bases between them. The CDR3 contains 17 residues. The germline gives CDR1 SGHNT, CDR2 YENEEA. This CDR3 is CASSHIQRAGITDTQYF. For the CDR3, the DNA is TGTGCCAGCAGCCACATTCAAAGGGCAGGGATCACAGATACGCAGTATTTT. Together with reference TRBV11-3 and TRBJ2-3, the CDR3 gives the full variable domain: EAGVVQSPRYKIIEKKQPVAFWCNPISGHNTLYWYLQNLGQGPELLIRYENEEAVDDSQLPKDRFSAERLKGVDSTLKIQPAELGDSAVYLCASSHIQRAGITDTQYFGPGTRLTVL.

This clone has just a few counts. The V call is TRBV19, the J call TRBJ2-6; 8 bases fit TRBD1. Germline V lookup: CDR1 LNHDA, CDR2 SQIVND (reference sequence). The CDR3 consists of 19 residues. V trimming: 6 bases; J trimming: 0 bases; junction bases outside the gene matches: 13. This CDR3 reads CASRLPGTGPYSGANVLTF. As DNA, the CDR3 is TGTGCCAGTAGATTACCCGGGACAGGCCCTTACTCTGGGGCCAACGTCCTGACTTTC.

This clone is classed as large. The chain couples TRBV11-3 to TRBJ1-1, with D possibly being TRBD1 (5 bases). The CDR3 spans 14 residues. V was pared by 5 bases and J by 3 bases, with 13 bases between. The V gene's germline CDR1 is SGHNT and CDR2 YENEEA. The CDR3 here is CASSPMRGDTEAFF. Here the CDR3 DNA reads TGTGCCAGCAGCCCGATGAGAGGGGACACTGAAGCTTTCTTT. Filled out from reference TRBV11-3 and TRBJ1-1, the complete variable domain reads EAGVVQSPRYKIIEKKQPVAFWCNPISGHNTLYWYLQNLGQGPELLIRYENEEAVDDSQLPKDRFSAERLKGVDSTLKIQPAELGDSAVYLCASSPMRGDTEAFFGQGTRLTVV.

This clone was observed a handful of times. Here the CDR3 DNA reads TGTGCCAGCAGTTACGGTGACAGGGGATATAGGAATGGCTACACCTTC. Protein product: CASSYGDRGYRNGYTF. The V gene is TRBV6-8, the J gene TRBJ1-2, with 8 bases matching TRBD1. There are 16 residues in the CDR3. Trimming at V came to 2 bases and at J to 6 bases, leaving 11 bases not matched to a gene. Germline CDR1 MNHGY, CDR2 SAAAGT.

A few counts support this clone. The chain recombines TRBV6-8 with TRBJ1-5, with 10 bases identical to TRBD1. CDR1 is MNHGY, CDR2 SAAAGT, per germline. The V gene end was trimmed by 0 bases and the J gene end by 4 bases; junction bases not matched to a gene: 9. This CDR3 has 18 amino acids. CDR3 DNA: TGTGCCAGCAGTTACTCTCGGGACAGGGGTCTCGATAATCAGCCCCAGCATTTT. This translates into CASSYSRDRGLDNQPQHF.

This chain uses TRBV11-3 with TRBJ1-4; no definite D call. Per germline, CDR1 SGHNT and CDR2 YENEEA. V was clipped by 1 base and J by 3 bases, with 6 bases between them. The CDR3 is 14 residues long. CDR3 DNA: TGTGCCAGCAGCTTAGGGACTGCTAATGAAAAACTGTTTTTT. It yields the protein CASSLGTANEKLFF.

CDR3 loop: CASSYRDRGATEAFF. For the CDR3, the DNA is TGTGCCAGCAGCTACCGGGACAGGGGGGCCACTGAAGCTTTCTTT. The J gene is TRBJ1-1, the V gene TRBV11-3, with 11 bases aligning to TRBD1. Germline CDR1 and CDR2: SGHNT and YENEEA. CDR3 length: 15 residues. The V segment lost 4 bases and the J segment 4 bases; nucleotides outside the gene matches: 5.

This clone was detected a few times. The V call is TRBV11-3, the J call TRBJ1-3; D gene uncertain. V was trimmed by 5 bases and J by 3 bases, leaving 11 bases between them. The CDR3 is 14 residues long. Germline V CDR1 and CDR2: SGHNT, YENEEA. CDR3 in DNA: TGTGCCAGCAGCCGAGATGGGTATGGAAACACCATATATTTT. It encodes CASSRDGYGNTIYF.

This clone is categorized as medium-sized. The genes are TRBV11-3 and TRBJ2-5; TRBD2 might be the D (6 bases). Germline V gene data show CDR1 as SGHNT and CDR2 as YENEEA. V lost 1 base to trimming and J lost 4 bases, with 19 bases between them. CDR3 length: 17 amino acids. CDR3 amino acids: CASSLGAIVWGGETQYF. In nucleotides, the CDR3 is TGTGCCAGCAGCTTAGGCGCCATAGTCTGGGGAGGAGAGACCCAGTACTTC. The entire variable domain, with the rest obtained from reference TRBV11-3 and TRBJ2-5, is as follows: EAGVVQSPRYKIIEKKQPVAFWCNPISGHNTLYWYLQNLGQGPELLIRYENEEAVDDSQLPKDRFSAERLKGVDSTLKIQPAELGDSAVYLCASSLGAIVWGGETQYFGPGTRLLVL.

This clone is medium-sized (0.01 to 0.1%). This chain links TRBV4-1 with TRBJ2-1; D may be TRBD2 (6 bases). The CDR3 spans 16 residues. V was cut by 3 bases and J by 0 bases, with 12 bases left in between. Germline V gives CDR1 MGHRA, CDR2 YSYEKL. The CDR3 bases are TGCGCCAGCAGCCAGATAGCGGCTAGCTCCTACAATGAGCAGTTCTTC. Translation gives CASSQIAASSYNEQFF.

V usage is TRBV6-8 and J usage is TRBJ2-1; D may be TRBD1 (5 bases). CDR1 is MNHGY, CDR2 SAAAGT, per germline. With 1 base removed from V and 1 base from J, the gap between germline ends came to 14 bases. The CDR3 is 17 residues long. The CDR3 sequence: CASSYWQGTFSYNEQFF. CDR3 DNA: TGTGCCAGCAGTTACTGGCAGGGCACCTTTTCCTACAATGAGCAGTTCTTC.

This sequence joins TRBV16 and TRBJ1-6; D is ambiguous. V lost 2 bases and J 6 bases, leaving 11 bases between the germline ends. In germline, CDR1 is KGHSY, CDR2 FQNENV. The CDR3 has 15 amino acids. In DNA, the CDR3 is TGTGCCAGCAGCCAAGACCGGCCCCTTAATTCACCCCTCCACTTT. It codes for CASSQDRPLNSPLHF. Supplemented by reference TRBV16 and TRBJ1-6, the full variable domain reads GEEVAQTPKHLVRGEGQKAKLYCAPIKGHSYVFWYQQVLKNEFKFLISFQNENVFDETGMPKERFSAKCLPNSPCSLEIQATKLEDSAVYFCASSQDRPLNSPLHFGNGTRLTVT.

This clone is labeled as large (0.1 to 1%). An end of the junction does not agree with germline; a read error may underlie this. The rearrangement joins TRBV6-8 to TRBJ2-3, with D unresolved. The CDR3 has 13 residues. Germline loops: CDR1 MNHGY, CDR2 SAAAGT. DNA for the CDR3: TGTGCCATCAGTGCTCTGGACACAGATACGCAGTATTTT. It encodes CAISALDTDTQYF.

The chain couples TRBV6-8 to TRBJ1-2; no clear D. The CDR3 contains 13 residues. CDR1 and CDR2 (germline): MNHGY, SAAAGT. V dropped 5 bases and J dropped 5 bases, with 12 bases sitting between them. In nucleotides, the CDR3 is TGTGCCAGCAGTCCCGACCGATATTATGGCTACACCTTC. Translation: CASSPDRYYGYTF.

By sample share, this clone is medium-sized. The chain has TRBV11-3 and TRBJ2-1; D may match TRBD1 or TRBD2 (5 bases each). In germline, CDR1 is SGHNT, CDR2 YENEEA. V lost 5 bases and J lost 4, with 15 bases in between. The CDR3 totals 15 residues. CDR3 in amino acids: CASSPFGAAYNEQFF. CDR3 DNA sequence: TGTGCCAGCAGCCCCTTCGGGGCGGCTTACAATGAGCAGTTCTTC.

This chain links TRBV6-8 with TRBJ2-1, with 12 bases matching TRBD2. Germline V gene sequence: CDR1 MNHGY, CDR2 SAAAGT. The CDR3 loop spans 16 amino acids. V lost 2 bases, J lost 9 bases, and 8 bases stayed unmatched. The CDR3 nucleotides are TGTGCCAGCAGTTACGAGCTAGCGGGGGGGCGAAGTGAGCAGTTCTTC. Amino acids: CASSYELAGGRSEQFF.

This clone was seen a few times. This chain links TRBV15 with TRBJ2-5, with 7 bases matching TRBD2. The CDR3 sequence is 15 residues long. The trim removed 8 bases at V and 5 bases at J, leaving 14 bases unmatched. CDR1 and CDR2 (germline): LNHNV, YYDKDF (reference sequence). The CDR3, as DNA: TGTGCCACCCAGACTAGCTTGGATGAGAGGGAGACCCAGTACTTC. As protein: CATQTSLDERETQYF.

V usage is TRBV11-3 and J usage is TRBJ2-1, with 11 bases fitting TRBD2. CDR1 and CDR2 (germline): SGHNT, YENEEA. CDR3 length equals 15 residues. V gave up 3 bases and J gave up 6 bases; unmatched junction bases: 4. The CDR3 DNA reads as TGTGCCAGCAGCTTGGGACTAGCGGATACCAATGAGCAGTTCTTC. Amino acid sequence: CASSLGLADTNEQFF.

This clone was picked up a small number of times. V gene TRBV6-8 combines with J gene TRBJ2-3; D is uncertain. CDR1 and CDR2 from the germline V gene are MNHGY and SAAAGT. CDR3 length equals 14 residues. Trimming pared 0 bases from V and 1 base from J, leaving 5 bases between. The CDR3 region is CASSYSSGTDTQYF. The DNA for the CDR3 is TGTGCCAGCAGTTACTCGTCCGGCACAGATACGCAGTATTTT.

This rearrangement joins TRBV30 to TRBJ1-1; the match to TRBD1 covers 10 bases. The CDR3 runs 13 residues. Trimming removed 5 bases from V and 11 bases from J; junction bases left unmatched: 11. In germline, CDR1 is GTSNPN, CDR2 SVGIG (reference sequence). Here the CDR3 DNA reads TGTGCCTGGGCGGGACAGGGGAATTTTGAGGCTTTCTTT. Amino acid sequence: CAWAGQGNFEAFF.